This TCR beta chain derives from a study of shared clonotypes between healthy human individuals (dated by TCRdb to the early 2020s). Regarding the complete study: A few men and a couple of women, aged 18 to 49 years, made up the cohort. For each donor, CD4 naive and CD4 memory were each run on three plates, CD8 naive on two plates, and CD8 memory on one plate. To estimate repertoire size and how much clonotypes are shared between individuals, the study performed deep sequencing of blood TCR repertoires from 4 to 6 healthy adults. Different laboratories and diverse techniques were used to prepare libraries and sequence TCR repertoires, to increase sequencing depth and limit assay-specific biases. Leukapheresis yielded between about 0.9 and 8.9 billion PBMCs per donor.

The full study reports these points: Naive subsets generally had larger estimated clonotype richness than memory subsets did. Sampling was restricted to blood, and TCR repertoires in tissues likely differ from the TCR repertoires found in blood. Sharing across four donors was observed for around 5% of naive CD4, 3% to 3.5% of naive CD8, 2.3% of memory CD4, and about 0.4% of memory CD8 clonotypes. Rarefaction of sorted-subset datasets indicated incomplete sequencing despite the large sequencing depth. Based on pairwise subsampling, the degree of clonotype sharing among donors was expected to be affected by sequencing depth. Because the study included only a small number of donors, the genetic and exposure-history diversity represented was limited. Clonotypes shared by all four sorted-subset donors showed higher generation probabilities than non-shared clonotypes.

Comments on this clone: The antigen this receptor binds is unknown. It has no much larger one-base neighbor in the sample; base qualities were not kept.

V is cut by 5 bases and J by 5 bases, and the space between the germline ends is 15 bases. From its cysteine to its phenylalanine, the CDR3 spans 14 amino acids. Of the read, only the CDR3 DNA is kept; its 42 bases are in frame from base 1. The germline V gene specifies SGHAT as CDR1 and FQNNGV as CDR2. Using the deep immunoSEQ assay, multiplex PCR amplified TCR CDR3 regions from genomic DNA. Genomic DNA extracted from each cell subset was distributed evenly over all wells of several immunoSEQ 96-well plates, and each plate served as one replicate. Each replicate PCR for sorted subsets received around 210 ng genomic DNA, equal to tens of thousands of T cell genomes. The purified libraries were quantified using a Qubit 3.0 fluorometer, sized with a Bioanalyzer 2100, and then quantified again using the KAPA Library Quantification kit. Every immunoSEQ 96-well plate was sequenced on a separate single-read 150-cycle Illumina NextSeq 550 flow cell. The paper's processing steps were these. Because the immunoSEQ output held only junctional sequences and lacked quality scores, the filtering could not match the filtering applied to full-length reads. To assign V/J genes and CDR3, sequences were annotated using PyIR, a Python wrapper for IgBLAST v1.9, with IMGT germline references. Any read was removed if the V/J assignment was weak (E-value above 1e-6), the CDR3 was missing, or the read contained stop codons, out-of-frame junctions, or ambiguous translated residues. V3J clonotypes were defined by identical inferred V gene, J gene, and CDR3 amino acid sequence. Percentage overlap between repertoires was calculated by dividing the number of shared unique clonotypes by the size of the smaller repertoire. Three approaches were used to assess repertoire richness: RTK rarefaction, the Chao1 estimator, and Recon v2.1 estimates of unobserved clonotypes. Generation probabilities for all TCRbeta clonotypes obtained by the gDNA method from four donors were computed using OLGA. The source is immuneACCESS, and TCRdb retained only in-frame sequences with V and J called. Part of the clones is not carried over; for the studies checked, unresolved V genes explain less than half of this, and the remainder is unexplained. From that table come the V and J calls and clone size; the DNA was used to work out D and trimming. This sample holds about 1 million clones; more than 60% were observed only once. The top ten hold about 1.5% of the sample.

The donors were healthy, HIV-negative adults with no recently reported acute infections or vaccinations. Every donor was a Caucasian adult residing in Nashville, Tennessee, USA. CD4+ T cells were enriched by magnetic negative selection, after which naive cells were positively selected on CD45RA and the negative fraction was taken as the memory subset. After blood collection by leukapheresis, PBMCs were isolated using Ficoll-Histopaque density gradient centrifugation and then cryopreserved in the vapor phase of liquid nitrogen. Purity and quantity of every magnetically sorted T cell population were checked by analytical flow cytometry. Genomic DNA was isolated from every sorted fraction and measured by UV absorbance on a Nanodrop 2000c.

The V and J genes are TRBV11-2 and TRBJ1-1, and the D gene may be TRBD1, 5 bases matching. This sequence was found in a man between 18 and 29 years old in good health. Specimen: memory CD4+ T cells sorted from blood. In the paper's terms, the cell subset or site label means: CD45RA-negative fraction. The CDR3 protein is CASSPGGVWTEAFF. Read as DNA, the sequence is TGTGCCAGCAGCCCAGGAGGGGTTTGGACTGAAGCTTTCTTT. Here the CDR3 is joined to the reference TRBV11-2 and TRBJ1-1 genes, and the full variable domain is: EAGVAQSPRYKIIEKRQSVAFWCNPISGHATLYWYQQILGQGPKLLIQFQNNGVVDDSQLPKDRFSAERLKGVDSTLKIQPAKLEDSAVYLCASSPGGVWTEAFFGQGTRLTVV.